The 5 T cell receptor beta chains below come from one sample, sequenced in a study of human T cells and chemical hapten exposure. Time point defined: patch test 2, 6 weeks after DPC sensitization. Treatment denoted: therapeutic diphenylcyclopropenone sensitization with weekly scalp DPC. TCRdb recomputed calls from the RACE reads with MiXCR, one row per CDR3 protein. The sample has more than 85,000 distinct CDR3 sequences, 9% to 9.5% seen once; the top ten hold 3.1%. Specimen: whole blood, collected in connection with sensitization to the hapten diphenylcyclopropenone (DPC). The receptor source for this set is a woman between 40 and 50 years old with alopecia areata. Some clones in this sample may be carry-over from other donors' samples.

The rearrangement joins TRBV7-7 to TRBJ2-5, with D unclear. Germline V gene sequence: CDR1 SSHAT, CDR2 FNYEAQ (reference sequence). V lost 5 bases to trimming and J lost 4 bases, with 11 bases between them. There are 13 residues in the CDR3. The CDR3, as DNA: TGTGCCAGCAGCGTAAGCCCCGGAGAGACCCAGTACTTC. Amino acids: CASSVSPGETQYF.

This clonotype was observed many times. The chain recombines TRBV20-1 with TRBJ1-2; possibly TRBD1 for D (6 bases). The CDR3 runs to 18 residues. Per germline, CDR1 DFQATT and CDR2 SNEGSKA (reference sequence). V lost 6 bases and J lost 0, with 26 bases in between. The CDR3, as DNA: TGCAGTGCAAAGACAGGTCCAGGAGGGAGGGGAGCTAACTATGGCTACACCTTC. Translated, it gives CSAKTGPGGRGANYGYTF.

This clonotype was counted at least ten times. The J gene is TRBJ1-3, the V gene TRBV14; no definite D call. The length of the CDR3 is 13 residues. The V gene lost 0 bases and the J gene lost 4 bases, with 4 bases spanning the gap. CDR1 SGHDN and CDR2 FVKESK come from the germline V gene. DNA for the CDR3: TGTGCCAGCAGCCAAGAATGGGGAAACACCATATATTTT. Translation gives CASSQEWGNTIYF.

The chain has TRBV4-3 and TRBJ2-2; D is unclear. The germline V and J ends were trimmed by 0 bases and 1 base, with 6 bases remaining between them. CDR1 is LGHNA and CDR2 is YSLEER in the germline V gene. The CDR3 loop spans 15 amino acids. CDR3: CASSQEGRNTGELFF. The CDR3 nucleotides read TGCGCCAGCAGCCAAGAGGGCAGGAACACCGGGGAGCTGTTTTTT.

A few counts support this clonotype. The chain employs TRBV7-2 and TRBJ2-7; no firm D call. CDR1 is SGHTA and CDR2 is FQGNSA in the germline V gene. With 5 bases removed from V and 5 bases from J, the gap between germline ends came to 7 bases. The CDR3 loop spans 11 amino acids. This CDR3 reads CASSPANEQYF. CDR3 DNA sequence: TGTGCCAGCAGCCCGGCCAACGAGCAGTACTTC.